This T cell receptor beta chain was documented in a study of cytomegalovirus exposure and HLA in healthy donors. Turning to this clone: Its antigen is currently unknown.

With V trimmed by 3 bases and J by 4 bases, 2 bases remained unmatched. The CDR3 length is 15 residues. Per the germline V gene, CDR1 is LNHDA and CDR2 is SQIVND (reference sequence). Vbeta (60) and Jbeta (13) primers were used in the PCR. TCRdb's copy holds only in-frame clones and misses some; the assay was immunoSEQ multiplex PCR. Of some 170,000 clones in the sample, 82% were seen once. Regarding the study as a whole: Per a prior analysis, the majority of TCR beta V segments were productive roughly 87% or roughly 30% of the time. While the bulk of TCR sequences proved rare, some public TCRs turned up in many donors.

Material for sequencing was PBMCs. This TCR was recovered from a girl between 10 and 17 years old in good health and CMV-seropositive. V is TRBV19 and J is TRBJ2-1, with TRBD2 matching 11 bases. The CDR3 DNA follows: TGTGCCAGTAGTATCGGGACTAGCGGATACAATGAGCAGTTCTTC. Residues: CASSIGTSGYNEQFF.